This T cell receptor (beta chain) was found in a study of T cell responses to AZD1222 COVID-19 vaccine. Across the study: Second-dose intervals near 4 or 12 weeks were combined.

Clones were sequenced by immunoSEQ multiplex PCR, and TCRdb holds only the in-frame ones, with some missing. The profile shows roughly 120,000 clones, roughly nine tenths of them singletons. Sample: peripheral blood, taken on day 0 of AZD1222 vaccination. This TCR was recovered from an adult in good health.

This CDR3 is CASREGRTTTGELFF. Written as DNA, the CDR3 is TGTGCCAGCCGGGAGGGACGGACAACCACCGGGGAGCTGTTTTTT. The J gene is TRBJ2-2, the V gene TRBV7-9, with 8 bases identical to TRBD2. With 8 bases clipped from V and 4 bases from J, the junction kept 9 bases outside the gene matches. Germline-derived CDR1 and CDR2 are SEHNR and FQNEAQ (reference sequence). The CDR3 length is 15 residues.